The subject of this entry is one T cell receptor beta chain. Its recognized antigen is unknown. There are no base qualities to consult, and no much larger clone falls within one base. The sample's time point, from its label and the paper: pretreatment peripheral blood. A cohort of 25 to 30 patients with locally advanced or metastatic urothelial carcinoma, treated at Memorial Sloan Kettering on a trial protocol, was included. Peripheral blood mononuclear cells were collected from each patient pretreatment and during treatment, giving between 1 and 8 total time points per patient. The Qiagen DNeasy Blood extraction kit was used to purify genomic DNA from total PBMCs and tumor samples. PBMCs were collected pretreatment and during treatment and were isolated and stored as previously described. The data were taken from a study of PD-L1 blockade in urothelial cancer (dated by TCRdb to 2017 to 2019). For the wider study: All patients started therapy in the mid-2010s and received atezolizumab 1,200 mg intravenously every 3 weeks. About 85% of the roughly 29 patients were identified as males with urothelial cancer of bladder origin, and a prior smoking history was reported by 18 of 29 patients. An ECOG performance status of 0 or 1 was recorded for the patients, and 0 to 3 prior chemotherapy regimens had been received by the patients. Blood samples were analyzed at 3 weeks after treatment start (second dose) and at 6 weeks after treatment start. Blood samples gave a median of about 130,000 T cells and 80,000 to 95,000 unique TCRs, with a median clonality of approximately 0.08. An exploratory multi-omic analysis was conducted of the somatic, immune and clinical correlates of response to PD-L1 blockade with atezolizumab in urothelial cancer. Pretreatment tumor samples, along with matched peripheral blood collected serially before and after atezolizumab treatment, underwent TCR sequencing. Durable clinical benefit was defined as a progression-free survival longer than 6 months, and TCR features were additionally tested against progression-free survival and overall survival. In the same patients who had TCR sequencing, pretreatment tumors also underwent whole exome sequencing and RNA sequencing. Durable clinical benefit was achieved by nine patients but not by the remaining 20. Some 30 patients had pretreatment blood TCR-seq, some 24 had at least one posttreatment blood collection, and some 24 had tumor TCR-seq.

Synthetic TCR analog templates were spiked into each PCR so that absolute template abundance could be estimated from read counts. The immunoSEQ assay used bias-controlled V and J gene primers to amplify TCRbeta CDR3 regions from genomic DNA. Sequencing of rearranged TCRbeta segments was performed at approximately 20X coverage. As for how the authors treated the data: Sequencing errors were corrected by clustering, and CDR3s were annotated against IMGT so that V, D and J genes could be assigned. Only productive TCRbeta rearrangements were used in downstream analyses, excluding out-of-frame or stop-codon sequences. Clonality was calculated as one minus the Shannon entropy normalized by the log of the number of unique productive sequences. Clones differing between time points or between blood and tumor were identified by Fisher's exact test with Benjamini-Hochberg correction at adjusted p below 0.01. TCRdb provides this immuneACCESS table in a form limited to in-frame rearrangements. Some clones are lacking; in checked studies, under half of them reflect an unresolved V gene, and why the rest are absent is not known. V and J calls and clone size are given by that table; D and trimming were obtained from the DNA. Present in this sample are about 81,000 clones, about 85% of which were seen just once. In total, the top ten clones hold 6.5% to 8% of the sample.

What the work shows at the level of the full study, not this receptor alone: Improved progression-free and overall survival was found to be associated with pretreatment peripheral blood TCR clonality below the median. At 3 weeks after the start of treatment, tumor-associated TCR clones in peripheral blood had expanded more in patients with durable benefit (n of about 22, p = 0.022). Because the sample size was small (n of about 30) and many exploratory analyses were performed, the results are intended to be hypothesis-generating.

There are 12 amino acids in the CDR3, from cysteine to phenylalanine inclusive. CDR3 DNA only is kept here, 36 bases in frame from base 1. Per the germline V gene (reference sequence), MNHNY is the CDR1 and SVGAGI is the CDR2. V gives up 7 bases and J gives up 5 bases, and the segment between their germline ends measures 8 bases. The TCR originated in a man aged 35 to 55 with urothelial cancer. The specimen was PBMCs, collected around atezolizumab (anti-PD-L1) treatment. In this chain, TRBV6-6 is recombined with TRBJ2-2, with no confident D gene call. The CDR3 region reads CASNEYTGELFF. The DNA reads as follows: TGTGCCAGCAATGAGTATACCGGGGAGCTGTTTTTT.